This TCR beta chain stems from a study of T cell responses to AZD1222 COVID-19 vaccine. TCRdb's copy holds only in-frame clones and misses some; the assay was immunoSEQ multiplex PCR. The repertoire holds about 150,000 clones, with about nine tenths as singletons. The receptor was derived from an adult who received the AZD1222 COVID-19 vaccine. Here the sequenced sample was peripheral blood, taken 28 days after the second AZD1222 dose.

CDR3 region: CATSRDSQGAFYGYTF. The CDR3 DNA reads TGTGCCACCAGCAGGGATTCACAGGGGGCCTTCTATGGCTACACCTTC. The chain has TRBV15 and TRBJ1-2; 9 bases are a match to TRBD1. The V and J ends lost 3 bases and 4 bases, in that order; junction bases with no gene match: 9. The CDR3 runs 16 residues. Per germline, CDR1 LNHNV and CDR2 YYDKDF (reference sequence).